Listed below are T cell receptor beta chains from one sample, sequenced in a study of technical replicates of blood from a few donors. This table comes from immunoSEQ multiplex PCR, and its TCRdb copy is limited to in-frame clones, with some not included. The profile covers under 85,000 clones, with around 94% appearing a single time and just over 0.25% taken by the ten largest. Specimen: T cells isolated from PBMCs. Source of these receptors: a human donor in good health. Each CDR3 is given with its conserved first and last residue. A D gene is named only where the DNA matches it firmly. Some rows have no size entry. The others give once, few or many, or a class for an expanded clone.

CDR3 DNA: TGTGCCAGCAGCTTGGTCGGTCTTAGCACAGATACGCAGTATTTT
CDR3 protein: CASSLVGLSTDTQYF
clone size: -
D gene: -
J gene: TRBJ2-3
V gene: TRBV5-4

CDR3 DNA: TGTGCCACCACCGCGGCGGCTAGCGGGACTTACGAGCAGTACTTC
CDR3 protein: CATTAAASGTYEQYF
clone size: -
D gene: TRBD2
J gene: TRBJ2-7
V gene: TRBV19

CDR3 DNA: TGTGCCAGCAGCTTGGCTAATGAGCAGTTCTTC
CDR3 protein: CASSLANEQFF
clone size: once
D gene: -
J gene: TRBJ2-1
V gene: TRBV5-4

CDR3 DNA: TGTGCCAGCAGTGTCGGGACAGGGGTCACAGATACGCAGTATTTT
CDR3 protein: CASSVGTGVTDTQYF
clone size: -
D gene: TRBD1
J gene: TRBJ2-3
V gene: TRBV6-4

CDR3 DNA: TGTGCCAGCAGCTTATCTCCTAGAGGCTATGAGCAGTTCTTC
CDR3 protein: CASSLSPRGYEQFF
clone size: -
D gene: -
J gene: TRBJ2-1
V gene: TRBV11-3

CDR3 DNA: TGCAGCGTGGAACAGGGGTTGAACACTGAAGCTTTCTTT
CDR3 protein: CSVEQGLNTEAFF
clone size: medium-sized
D gene: TRBD1
J gene: TRBJ1-1
V gene: TRBV29-1

CDR3 DNA: TGCGCCAGCAGCCCGGAGGACGCGAACACCGGGGAGCTGTTTTTT
CDR3 protein: CASSPEDANTGELFF
clone size: -
D gene: -
J gene: TRBJ2-2
V gene: TRBV4-1

CDR3 DNA: TGTGCCAGCAGGAGATCCGGACAGGGAAACTACGAGCAGTACTTC
CDR3 protein: CASRRSGQGNYEQYF
clone size: -
D gene: TRBD1
J gene: TRBJ2-7
V gene: TRBV27

CDR3 DNA: TGTGCCAGCAGCTTATCGGTGAACACTGAAGCTTTCTTT
CDR3 protein: CASSLSVNTEAFF
clone size: -
D gene: -
J gene: TRBJ1-1
V gene: TRBV11-3

CDR3 DNA: TGCGCCAGCAGCCTGGGACAGGCTGGTGGAAACACCATATATTTT
CDR3 protein: CASSLGQAGGNTIYF
clone size: -
D gene: TRBD1
J gene: TRBJ1-3
V gene: TRBV5-1

CDR3 DNA: TGTGCCAGCAGTGAAGCGCGCGGCGGGGTCTACGAGCAGTACTTC
CDR3 protein: CASSEARGGVYEQYF
clone size: -
D gene: -
J gene: TRBJ2-7
V gene: TRBV6-1

CDR3 DNA: TGTGCCAGCAGCTTGCCCCTCGGGGTGCAAGAGACCCAGTACTTC
CDR3 protein: CASSLPLGVQETQYF
clone size: -
D gene: -
J gene: TRBJ2-5
V gene: TRBV5-6

CDR3 DNA: TGTGCCAGCAGCGTAGATGGCGGACAGATATATGGCTACACCTTC
CDR3 protein: CASSVDGGQIYGYTF
clone size: -
D gene: -
J gene: TRBJ1-2
V gene: TRBV9

CDR3 DNA: TGTGCCAGCAGCTTACGGGGACAGCCAACTAATGAAAAACTGTTTTTT
CDR3 protein: CASSLRGQPTNEKLFF
clone size: -
D gene: TRBD1
J gene: TRBJ1-4
V gene: TRBV7-2